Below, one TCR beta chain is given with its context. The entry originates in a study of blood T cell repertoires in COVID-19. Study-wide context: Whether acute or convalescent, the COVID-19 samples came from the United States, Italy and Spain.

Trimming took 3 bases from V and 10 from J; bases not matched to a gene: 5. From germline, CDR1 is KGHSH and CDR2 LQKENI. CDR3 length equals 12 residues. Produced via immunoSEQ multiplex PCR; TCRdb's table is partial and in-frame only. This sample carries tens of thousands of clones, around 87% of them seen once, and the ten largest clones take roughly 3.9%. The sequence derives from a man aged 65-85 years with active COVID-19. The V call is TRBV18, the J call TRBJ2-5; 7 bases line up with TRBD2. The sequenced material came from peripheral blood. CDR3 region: CASSPGRGGQYF. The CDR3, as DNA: TGTGCCAGCTCACCGGGGAGGGGAGGCCAGTACTTC. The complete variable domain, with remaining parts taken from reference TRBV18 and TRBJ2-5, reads NAGVMQNPRHLVRRRGQEARLRCSPMKGHSHVYWYRQLPEEGLKFMVYLQKENIIDESGMPKERFSAEFPKEGPSILRIQQVVRGDSAAYFCASSPGRGGQYFGPGTRLLVL.